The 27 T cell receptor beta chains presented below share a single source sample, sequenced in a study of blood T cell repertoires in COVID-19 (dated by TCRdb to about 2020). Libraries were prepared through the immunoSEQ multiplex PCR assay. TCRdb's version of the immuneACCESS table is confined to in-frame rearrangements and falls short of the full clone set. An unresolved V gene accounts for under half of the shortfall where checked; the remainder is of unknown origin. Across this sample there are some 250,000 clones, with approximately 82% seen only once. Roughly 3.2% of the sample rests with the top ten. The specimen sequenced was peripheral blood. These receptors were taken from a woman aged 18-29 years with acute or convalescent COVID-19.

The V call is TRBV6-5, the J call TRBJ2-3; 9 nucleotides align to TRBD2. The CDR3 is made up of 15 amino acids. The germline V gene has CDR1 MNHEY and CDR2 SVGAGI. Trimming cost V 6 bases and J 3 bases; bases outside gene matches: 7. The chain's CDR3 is CASRRLAGSTDTQYF. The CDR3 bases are TGTGCCAGCAGAAGGCTAGCGGGGAGTACAGATACGCAGTATTTT.

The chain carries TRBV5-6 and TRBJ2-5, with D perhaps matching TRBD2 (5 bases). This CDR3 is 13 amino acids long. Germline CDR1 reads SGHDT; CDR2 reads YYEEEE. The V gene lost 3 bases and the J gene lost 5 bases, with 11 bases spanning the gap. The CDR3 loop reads CASSWEFRETQYF. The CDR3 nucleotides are TGTGCCAGCAGCTGGGAGTTTCGGGAGACCCAGTACTTC. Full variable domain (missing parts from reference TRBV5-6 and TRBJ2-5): DAGVTQSPTHLIKTRGQQVTLRCSPKSGHDTVSWYQQALGQGPQFIFQYYEEEERQRGNFPDRFSGHQFPNYSSELNVNALLLGDSALYLCASSWEFRETQYFGPGTRLLVL.

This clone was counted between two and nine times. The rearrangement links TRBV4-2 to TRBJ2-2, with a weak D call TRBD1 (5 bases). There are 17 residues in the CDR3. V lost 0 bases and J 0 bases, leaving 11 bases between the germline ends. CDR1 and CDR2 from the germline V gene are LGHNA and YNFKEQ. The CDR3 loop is CASSQDLVGANTGELFF. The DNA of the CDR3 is TGTGCCAGCAGCCAAGATCTGGTAGGGGCGAACACCGGGGAGCTGTTTTTT.

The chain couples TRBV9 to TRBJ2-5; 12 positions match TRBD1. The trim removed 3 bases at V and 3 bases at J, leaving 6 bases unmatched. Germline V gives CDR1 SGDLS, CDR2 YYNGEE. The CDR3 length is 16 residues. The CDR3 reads CASSGTGTGGEETQYF. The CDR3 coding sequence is TGTGCCAGCAGCGGGACCGGGACAGGGGGCGAAGAGACCCAGTACTTC.

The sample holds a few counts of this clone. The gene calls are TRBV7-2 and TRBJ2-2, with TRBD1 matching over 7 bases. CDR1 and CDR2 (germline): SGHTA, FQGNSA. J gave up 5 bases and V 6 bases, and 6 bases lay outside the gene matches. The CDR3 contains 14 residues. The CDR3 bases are TGTGCCAGCAGGATGACAGGGAAGACCGGGGAGCTGTTTTTT. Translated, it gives CASRMTGKTGELFF.

As DNA, the CDR3 is TGCGCCAGCAGCCGGTTCGGTCTGGCCAAAAACATTCAGTACTTC. Translating it yields CASSRFGLAKNIQYF. The chain employs TRBV5-1 and TRBJ2-4; no reliable D call. The CDR3 covers 15 residues. Trimming removed 4 bases from V and 1 base from J, with 12 bases in between. CDR1 and CDR2 (germline): SGHRS, YFSETQ.

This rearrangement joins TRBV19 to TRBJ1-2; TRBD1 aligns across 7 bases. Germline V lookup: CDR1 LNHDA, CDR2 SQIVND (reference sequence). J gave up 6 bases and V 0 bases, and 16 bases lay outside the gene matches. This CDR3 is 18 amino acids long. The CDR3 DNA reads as TGTGCCAGTAGTATAGATCTTCTAGGACAGGTGTTTTCCGATGGCTACACCTTC. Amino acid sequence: CASSIDLLGQVFSDGYTF.

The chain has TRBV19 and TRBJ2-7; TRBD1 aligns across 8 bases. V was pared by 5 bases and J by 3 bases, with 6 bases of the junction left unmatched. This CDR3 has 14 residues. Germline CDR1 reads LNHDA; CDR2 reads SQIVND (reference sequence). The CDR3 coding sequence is TGTGCCAGTAGTCCGGGACAGGCCATCTACGAGCAGTACTTC. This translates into CASSPGQAIYEQYF.

In DNA form, the CDR3 reads TGCGCCAGCAGCCGGTCTCTAGCGGGAGCGAACACCGGGGAGCTGTTTTTT. It yields the protein CASSRSLAGANTGELFF. The genes are TRBV4-3 and TRBJ2-2, with 10 nucleotides matching TRBD2. The CDR3 has 17 residues. Per germline, CDR1 LGHNA and CDR2 YSLEER. V was clipped by 4 bases and J by 0 bases; unmatched bases: 5.

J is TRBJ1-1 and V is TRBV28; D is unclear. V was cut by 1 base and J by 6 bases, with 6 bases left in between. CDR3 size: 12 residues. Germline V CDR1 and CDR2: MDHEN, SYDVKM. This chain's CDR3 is CASSLSGSEAFF. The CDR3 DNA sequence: TGTGCCAGCAGTTTATCGGGTTCTGAAGCTTTCTTT.

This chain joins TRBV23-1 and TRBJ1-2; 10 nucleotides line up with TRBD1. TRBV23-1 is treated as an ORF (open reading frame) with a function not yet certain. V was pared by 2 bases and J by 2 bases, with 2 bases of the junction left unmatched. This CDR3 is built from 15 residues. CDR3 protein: CASSQPGQGNYGYTF. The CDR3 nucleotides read TGCGCCAGCAGTCAACCGGGACAGGGGAACTATGGCTACACCTTC.

Written as DNA, the CDR3 is TGTGCCAGCAGTGAAAACAGGGATAGCTCCTACAATGAGCAGTTCTTC. Its protein is CASSENRDSSYNEQFF. The genes are TRBV25-1 and TRBJ2-1; D is possibly TRBD1 (6 bases). The germline CDR1 and CDR2 sequences are MGHDK and SYGVNS. The CDR3 runs 16 residues. Trimming took 2 bases from V and 0 from J, leaving 11 bases between them.

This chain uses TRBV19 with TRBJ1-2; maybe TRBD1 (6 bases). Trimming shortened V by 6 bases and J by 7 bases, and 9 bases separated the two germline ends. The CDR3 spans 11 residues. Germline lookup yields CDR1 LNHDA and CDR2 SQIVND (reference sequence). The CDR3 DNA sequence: TGTGCCAGTAGGAGGGGGTTTGGCTACACCTTC. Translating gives CASRRGFGYTF.

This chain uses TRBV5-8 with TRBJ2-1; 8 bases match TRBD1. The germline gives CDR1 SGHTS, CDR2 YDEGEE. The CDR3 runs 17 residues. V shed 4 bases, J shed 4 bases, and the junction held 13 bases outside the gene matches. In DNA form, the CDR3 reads TGTGCCAGCAGCGGGGCCGGGACAGGCCCGGGTTACAATGAGCAGTTCTTC. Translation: CASSGAGTGPGYNEQFF.

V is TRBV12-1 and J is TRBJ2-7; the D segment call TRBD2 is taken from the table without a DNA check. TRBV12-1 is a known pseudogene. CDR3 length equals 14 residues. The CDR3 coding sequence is TGTGCCAGCAGCGTCCAGGTACGAGGGTACGAGCAGTACTTC. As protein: CASSVQVRGYEQYF.

CDR3 in DNA: TGTGCCAGCAGCCAAGTCTCTAGTAGCGGGAGGTCCTACGAGCAGTACTTC. Residues: CASSQVSSSGRSYEQYF. The rearrangement joins TRBV3-1 (or the pseudogene TRBV3-2) to TRBJ2-7; 10 bases line up with TRBD2. The trim removed 1 base at V and 1 base at J, leaving 7 bases unmatched. Per germline, CDR1 LGHDT and CDR2 YNNKEL (reference sequence). This CDR3 is 17 amino acids long.

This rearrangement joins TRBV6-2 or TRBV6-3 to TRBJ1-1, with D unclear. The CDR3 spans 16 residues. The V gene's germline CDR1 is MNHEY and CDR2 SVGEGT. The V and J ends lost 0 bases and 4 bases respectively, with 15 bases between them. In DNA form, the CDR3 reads TGTGCCAGCAGTTACTCTTCTGAGGGCGCGGGCACTGAAGCTTTCTTT. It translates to CASSYSSEGAGTEAFF.

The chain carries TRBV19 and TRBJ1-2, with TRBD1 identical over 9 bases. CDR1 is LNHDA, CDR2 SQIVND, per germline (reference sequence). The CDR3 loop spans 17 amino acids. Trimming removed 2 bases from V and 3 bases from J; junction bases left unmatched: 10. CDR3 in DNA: TGTGCCAGTAGTATATGGGGACAGGGAGCCAAGGACTATGGCTACACCTTC. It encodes CASSIWGQGAKDYGYTF. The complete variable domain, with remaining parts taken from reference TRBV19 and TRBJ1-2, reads DGGITQSPKYLFRKEGQNVTLSCEQNLNHDAMYWYRQDPGQGLRLIYYSQIVNDFQKGDIAEGYSVSREKKESFPLTVTSAQKNPTAFYLCASSIWGQGAKDYGYTFGSGTRLTVV.

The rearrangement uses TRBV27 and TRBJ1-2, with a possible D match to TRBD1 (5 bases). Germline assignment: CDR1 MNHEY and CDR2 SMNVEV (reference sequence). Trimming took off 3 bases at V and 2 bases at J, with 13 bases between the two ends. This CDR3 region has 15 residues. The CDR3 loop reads CASSFVGGTNYGYTF. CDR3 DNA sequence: TGTGCCAGCAGTTTTGTCGGGGGAACCAACTATGGCTACACCTTC.

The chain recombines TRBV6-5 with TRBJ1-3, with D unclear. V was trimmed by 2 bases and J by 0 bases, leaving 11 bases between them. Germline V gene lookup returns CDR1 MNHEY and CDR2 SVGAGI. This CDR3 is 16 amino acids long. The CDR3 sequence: CASSYRGSPSGNTIYF. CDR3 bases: TGTGCCAGCAGTTACCGAGGAAGCCCCTCTGGAAACACCATATATTTT.

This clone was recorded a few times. The CDR3: CASSPGTGGAFF. The CDR3 DNA reads TGTGCCAGCTCACCCGGGACAGGGGGAGCTTTCTTT. This chain joins TRBV18 and TRBJ1-1; TRBD1 matches at 11 bases. This CDR3 is built from 12 residues. In germline, CDR1 is KGHSH, CDR2 LQKENI. Losses at the gene ends were 3 bases for V and 10 bases for J; bases not matched to a gene: 1.

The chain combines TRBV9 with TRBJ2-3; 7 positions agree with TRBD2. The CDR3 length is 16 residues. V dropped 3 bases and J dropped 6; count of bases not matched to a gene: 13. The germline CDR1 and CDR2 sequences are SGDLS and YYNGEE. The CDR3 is CASSASSGRDLDTQYF. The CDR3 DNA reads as TGTGCCAGCAGCGCATCCAGTGGGAGGGACCTGGATACGCAGTATTTT.

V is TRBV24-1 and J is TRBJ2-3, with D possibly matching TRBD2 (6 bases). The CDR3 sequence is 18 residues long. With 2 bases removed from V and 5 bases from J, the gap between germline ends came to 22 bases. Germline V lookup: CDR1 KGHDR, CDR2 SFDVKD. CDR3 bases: TGTGCCACCAGTGATTGGGGAGGAACCGGGACGGGGATAGATACGCAGTATTTT. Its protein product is CATSDWGGTGTGIDTQYF.

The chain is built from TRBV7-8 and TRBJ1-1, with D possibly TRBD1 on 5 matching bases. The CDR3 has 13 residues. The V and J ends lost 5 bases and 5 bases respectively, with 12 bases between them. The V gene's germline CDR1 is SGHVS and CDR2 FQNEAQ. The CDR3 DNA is TGTGCCAGCAGCCCCCACCGACAGACTGAAGCTTTCTTT. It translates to CASSPHRQTEAFF.

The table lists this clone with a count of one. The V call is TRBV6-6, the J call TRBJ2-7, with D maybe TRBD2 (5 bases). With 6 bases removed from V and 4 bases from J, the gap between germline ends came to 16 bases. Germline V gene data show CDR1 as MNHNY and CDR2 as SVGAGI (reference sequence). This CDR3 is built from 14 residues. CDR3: CASRTDYPEYEQYF. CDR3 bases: TGTGCCAGCAGAACTGACTACCCGGAGTACGAGCAGTACTTC.

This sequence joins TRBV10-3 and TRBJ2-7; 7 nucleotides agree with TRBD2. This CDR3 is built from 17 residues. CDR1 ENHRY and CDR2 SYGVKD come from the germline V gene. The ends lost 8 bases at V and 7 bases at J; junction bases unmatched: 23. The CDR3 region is CAISNGGSAGVTREQYF. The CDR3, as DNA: TGTGCCATCTCGAACGGGGGGTCGGCGGGAGTCACAAGGGAGCAGTACTTC.

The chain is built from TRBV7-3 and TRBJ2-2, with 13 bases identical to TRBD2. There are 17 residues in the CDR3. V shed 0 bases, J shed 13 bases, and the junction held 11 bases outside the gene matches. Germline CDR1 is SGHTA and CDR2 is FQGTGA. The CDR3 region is CASSLTFDGTSGAMLFF. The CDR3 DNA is TGTGCCAGCAGCTTAACGTTCGACGGGACTAGCGGGGCCATGCTGTTTTTT.